These T cell receptor beta chains were read from a single sample in a study of CXCR3-negative and CXCR3-positive naive CD8 T cells. TCRdb re-called the 5' RACE reads and catalogs CDR3 proteins one per entry, DNA excluded. The sample is made up of 38,000 or so distinct CDR3 sequences, and the top ten hold 14% of it. The sequenced material came from memory CD8+ T cells from blood. Source of these receptors: a human donor in good health. Some clones in this sample may be carry-over from other donors' samples. The CDR3 runs from the conserved cysteine through the conserved F or W. Size tells how often a clone was seen (once, few, many) or the class of an expanded clone, and some rows leave it out.

cdr3_aa | v_call | clone_size | j_call | cdr3_length
CSARAGPLYTDTQYF | TRBV20-1 | - | TRBJ2-3 | 15
CASSLGTQETQYF | TRBV12-3/TRBV12-4 | - | TRBJ2-5 | 13
CASSNSITSPYEQYF | TRBV14 | - | TRBJ2-7 | 15
CATSRDEMWAWDNEQFF | TRBV15 | - | TRBJ2-1 | 17
CASSLDYYNEQFF | TRBV7-3 | - | TRBJ2-1 | 13
CASSLGTGTHYEQYF | TRBV6-2/TRBV6-3 | - | TRBJ2-7 | 15
CASSPTPNPNYGYTF | TRBV11-2 | - | TRBJ1-2 | 15
CASSPFLRRDTGELFF | TRBV28 | - | TRBJ2-2 | 16
CASRATIPGELFF | TRBV7-6 | - | TRBJ2-2 | 13
CASSAGENSPLHF | TRBV6-4 | medium-sized | TRBJ1-6 | 13
CSARVGENNEQFF | TRBV29-1 | - | TRBJ2-1 | 13
CSVEGRGGEAQYF | TRBV29-1 | - | TRBJ2-3 | 13
CASSLPGGQSFYNEQFF | TRBV7-2 | - | TRBJ2-1 | 17
CASSRGLYQNTEAFF | TRBV19 | - | TRBJ1-1 | 15
CASSSGTNNEQFF | TRBV12-3/TRBV12-4 | - | TRBJ2-1 | 13
CASSGGPTYNEQFF | TRBV9 | - | TRBJ2-1 | 14
CSVGRTSGGFEYQETQYF | TRBV29-1 | - | TRBJ2-5 | 18
CSARMNLPNTEALF | TRBV20-1 | - | TRBJ1-1 | 14
CSVEGQGRETQYF | TRBV29-1 | - | TRBJ2-5 | 13
CATWGTLSSGANVLTF | TRBV27 | - | TRBJ2-6 | 16
CSVEGLGVQGNEQFF | TRBV29-1 | - | TRBJ2-1 | 15
CASSAGGTGEKLFF | TRBV5-1 | - | TRBJ1-4 | 14
CASSFSALYEQYF | TRBV7-8 | - | TRBJ2-7 | 13
CASSQNVAGNNEQFF | TRBV4-1 | - | TRBJ2-1 | 15
CASSPGTDYNSPLHF | TRBV9 | - | TRBJ1-6 | 15
CAWSVYGVYEQYF | TRBV30 | - | TRBJ2-7 | 13
CASSYKGWETQYF | TRBV6-5 | - | TRBJ2-5 | 13
CASKQALSSYNEQFF | TRBV6-5 | - | TRBJ2-1 | 15
CASSLTGEQYF | TRBV5-5 | - | TRBJ2-7 | 11
CASNIQGGETQYF | TRBV12-3/TRBV12-4 | - | TRBJ2-5 | 13
CASSALQESYEQYF | TRBV9 | - | TRBJ2-7 | 14
CASSQEAGYTEAFF | TRBV14 | - | TRBJ1-1 | 14
CASSQGSGHPGMDTEAFF | TRBV4-1 | - | TRBJ1-1 | 18
CASSQDRRIGSYEQYF | TRBV4-3 | - | TRBJ2-7 | 16
CASSLALGNEQFF | TRBV7-8 | - | TRBJ2-1 | 13
CASSPTSGGSDEQFF | TRBV6-1 | - | TRBJ2-1 | 15
CASSFPGEQFF | TRBV5-1 | - | TRBJ2-1 | 11
CASSLATGIGYADTQYF | TRBV7-2 | - | TRBJ2-3 | 17
CASRGRTGGYTEAFF | TRBV14 | - | TRBJ1-1 | 15
CASSLDPGQGAYGYTF | TRBV11-2 | - | TRBJ1-2 | 16
CASSLGGGWVEQFF | TRBV7-6 | - | TRBJ2-1 | 14
CASSHLPGQGTDTQYF | TRBV28 | - | TRBJ2-3 | 16
CASSQDGGTYNEQFF | TRBV4-3 | - | TRBJ2-1 | 15
CASSYAVPQETQYF | TRBV6-5 | - | TRBJ2-5 | 14
CASSEFGGTSGRYEQYF | TRBV2 | - | TRBJ2-7 | 17
CASSYLQGAGEQYF | TRBV28 | - | TRBJ2-7 | 14